This is a list of T cell receptor beta chains from one sample in a study of T cell changes during pregnancy in multiple sclerosis. Libraries were prepared by immunoSEQ multiplex PCR; TCRdb keeps only in-frame clonotypes and omits some of them. The data show approximately 93,000 clones, 75% to 95% seen once. The sequences come from peripheral blood, collected in the first trimester of pregnancy. Receptor source: a female donor in good health, enrolled as a control in a pregnancy study. The CDR3 runs from the conserved cysteine through the conserved F or W. A D gene is named only where the DNA matches it firmly.

d_gene: NA; j_gene: TRBJ1-2; len: 16; v_gene: TRBV11-2; CDR3nt: TGTGCCAGCAGCTCGGGACAACTGGACCTAAATGGGGGCTACACCTTC; CDR3aa: CASSSGQLDLNGGYTF
d_gene: NA; j_gene: TRBJ2-7; len: 18; v_gene: TRBV7-8; CDR3nt: TGTGCCAGCAGCTTAGAGGTTTTGGGGACATCGTACTCCTACGAGCAGTACTTC; CDR3aa: CASSLEVLGTSYSYEQYF
d_gene: TRBD2; j_gene: TRBJ2-2; len: 18; v_gene: TRBV7-2; CDR3nt: TGTGCCAGCAGCCTCATGTGGAGCGGGGGGGCGAGTAAGGTGGAGCTGTTTTTT; CDR3aa: CASSLMWSGGASKVELFF
d_gene: TRBD1; j_gene: TRBJ1-2; len: 14; v_gene: TRBV27; CDR3nt: TGTGCCAGCAGCCCGGGGACAGGGACCTATGGCTACACCTTC; CDR3aa: CASSPGTGTYGYTF
d_gene: TRBD1; j_gene: TRBJ1-5; len: 15; v_gene: TRBV7-2; CDR3nt: TGTGCCAGCCGCCTGACCGGGACAGGTAATCAGCCCCAGCATTTT; CDR3aa: CASRLTGTGNQPQHF
d_gene: TRBD2; j_gene: TRBJ2-3; len: 16; v_gene: TRBV9; CDR3nt: TGTGCCAGCAGCCCCGGACGGGACTACCGCACAGATACGCAGTATTTT; CDR3aa: CASSPGRDYRTDTQYF
d_gene: NA; j_gene: TRBJ2-5; len: 13; v_gene: TRBV7-2; CDR3nt: TGTGCCAGCAGATCGCCTCCGGGGGAGACCCAGTACTTC; CDR3aa: CASRSPPGETQYF
d_gene: TRBD2; j_gene: TRBJ2-7; len: 12; v_gene: TRBV10-3; CDR3nt: TGTGCCATCAATCCGGGAGGCGACGAGCAGTACTTC; CDR3aa: CAINPGGDEQYF
d_gene: NA; j_gene: TRBJ2-3; len: 11; v_gene: TRBV6-1; CDR3nt: TGTGCCAGCAGAGACGGGAATACGCAGTATTTT; CDR3aa: CASRDGNTQYF
d_gene: NA; j_gene: TRBJ2-5; len: 14; v_gene: TRBV5-1; CDR3nt: TGCGCCAGCAGCTCGGTGGGGGGTTTGGAGACCCAGTACTTC; CDR3aa: CASSSVGGLETQYF
d_gene: NA; j_gene: TRBJ2-3; len: 14; v_gene: TRBV18; CDR3nt: TGTGCCAGCTCACCGTATCAGAGCACAGATACGCAGTATTTT; CDR3aa: CASSPYQSTDTQYF
d_gene: TRBD1; j_gene: TRBJ2-6; len: 17; v_gene: TRBV18; CDR3nt: TGTGCCAGCTCACTGGGACAGGGAAACTCTGGGGCCAACGTCCTGACTTTC; CDR3aa: CASSLGQGNSGANVLTF
d_gene: NA; j_gene: TRBJ1-2; len: 13; v_gene: TRBV6-1; CDR3nt: TGTGCTACCAACGGACTGTCTCGTTATGGCTACACCTTC; CDR3aa: CATNGLSRYGYTF
d_gene: NA; j_gene: TRBJ1-1; len: 13; v_gene: TRBV11-1; CDR3nt: TGTGCCAGCAGCTTAGGTCCGGACACTGAAGCTTTCTTT; CDR3aa: CASSLGPDTEAFF
d_gene: NA; j_gene: TRBJ2-7; len: 14; v_gene: TRBV4-3; CDR3nt: TGCGCCAGCAGCCAAGTCCAGGGGCGGGTCGAGCAGTACTTC; CDR3aa: CASSQVQGRVEQYF
d_gene: NA; j_gene: TRBJ2-7; len: 14; v_gene: TRBV5-1; CDR3nt: TGCGCCAGCAACGAGGGGGGGGGCCGCTACGAGCAGTACTTC; CDR3aa: CASNEGGGRYEQYF
d_gene: NA; j_gene: TRBJ1-1; len: 14; v_gene: TRBV5-1; CDR3nt: TGCGCCAGCAGCTTTCAGGGCGTGAACACTGAAGCTTTCTTT; CDR3aa: CASSFQGVNTEAFF
d_gene: NA; j_gene: TRBJ2-2; len: 13; v_gene: TRBV13; CDR3nt: TGTGCCAGCAGCTTAAGACTCCTCGGGGAGCTGTTTTTT; CDR3aa: CASSLRLLGELFF
d_gene: NA; j_gene: TRBJ2-5; len: 11; v_gene: TRBV20-1; CDR3nt: TGCAGTGCGAGTAGCGGAGAGACCCAGTACTTC; CDR3aa: CSASSGETQYF
d_gene: TRBD1; j_gene: TRBJ1-2; len: 15; v_gene: TRBV5-1; CDR3nt: TGCGCCAGCAGCTTGGGGACAGGGTACAGCTATGGCTACACCTTC; CDR3aa: CASSLGTGYSYGYTF
d_gene: NA; j_gene: TRBJ1-2; len: 12; v_gene: TRBV29-1; CDR3nt: TGCAGCGTCGCCGCTACCGGCTATGGCTACACCTTC; CDR3aa: CSVAATGYGYTF
d_gene: TRBD1; j_gene: TRBJ2-7; len: 15; v_gene: TRBV7-2; CDR3nt: TGTGCCAGCAGCTTAGTTTGGGACAGGGCCTACGAGCAGTACTTC; CDR3aa: CASSLVWDRAYEQYF
d_gene: TRBD1; j_gene: TRBJ1-4; len: 14; v_gene: TRBV5-1; CDR3nt: TGCGCCAGCAGCTACCAGGGGGAAGGTGAAAAACTGTTTTTT; CDR3aa: CASSYQGEGEKLFF
d_gene: NA; j_gene: TRBJ2-5; len: 14; v_gene: TRBV7-3; CDR3nt: TGTGCCAGCAGCAGATACAGGGAAGAGAAGACCCAGTACTTC; CDR3aa: CASSRYREEKTQYF
d_gene: NA; j_gene: TRBJ1-5; len: 13; v_gene: TRBV19; CDR3nt: TGTGCCAGTAGTAACGGGGGCAATCAGCCCCAGCATTTT; CDR3aa: CASSNGGNQPQHF
d_gene: TRBD1; j_gene: TRBJ2-3; len: 15; v_gene: TRBV7-2; CDR3nt: TGTGCCAGCAGCTTAGGGGACAGCACCACAGATACGCAGTATTTT; CDR3aa: CASSLGDSTTDTQYF
d_gene: NA; j_gene: TRBJ2-7; len: 14; v_gene: TRBV5-1; CDR3nt: TGCGCCAGCGGCCCAGGCCCCCCATCCTACGAGCAGTACTTC; CDR3aa: CASGPGPPSYEQYF
d_gene: TRBD2; j_gene: TRBJ2-3; len: 14; v_gene: TRBV7-3; CDR3nt: TGTGCCAGCAGCCCCGGGGGGGCGACAGATACGCAGTATTTT; CDR3aa: CASSPGGATDTQYF
d_gene: TRBD2; j_gene: TRBJ2-1; len: 18; v_gene: TRBV2; CDR3nt: TGTGCCAGCAGTGAAACCCTCCCTCGGACTAGCGGGGACAATGAGCAGTTCTTC; CDR3aa: CASSETLPRTSGDNEQFF
d_gene: TRBD1; j_gene: TRBJ1-2; len: 15; v_gene: TRBV29-1; CDR3nt: TGCAGCGTTGAAGATCGGTGGACAGGGTCGTACGGCTACACCTTC; CDR3aa: CSVEDRWTGSYGYTF
d_gene: TRBD1; j_gene: TRBJ2-1; len: 16; v_gene: TRBV13; CDR3nt: TGTGCCAGCAGCCCTGGGGGGACAGGGGGCTACAATCAGCAGTTCTTC; CDR3aa: CASSPGGTGGYNQQFF
d_gene: TRBD1; j_gene: TRBJ2-7; len: 15; v_gene: TRBV6-5; CDR3nt: TGTGCCAGCAGTTACCGGGACAGGGGGTCCTACGAGCAGTACTTC; CDR3aa: CASSYRDRGSYEQYF
d_gene: NA; j_gene: TRBJ1-4; len: 15; v_gene: TRBV4-3; CDR3nt: TGCGCCAGCAGCCAAGATCCGGATTTCGGGGAAAAACTGTTTTTT; CDR3aa: CASSQDPDFGEKLFF
d_gene: TRBD2; j_gene: TRBJ2-3; len: 15; v_gene: TRBV11-2; CDR3nt: TGTGCCAGCAGCCATACTAGCGGGAACACAGATACGCAGTATTTT; CDR3aa: CASSHTSGNTDTQYF
d_gene: NA; j_gene: TRBJ1-1; len: 13; v_gene: TRBV6-5; CDR3nt: TGTGCCAGCAGTTACCCTGGGGGGACTGAAGCTTTCTTT; CDR3aa: CASSYPGGTEAFF
d_gene: NA; j_gene: TRBJ1-1; len: 15; v_gene: TRBV6-6; CDR3nt: TGTGCCAGCAGCACGGCAAAGGGGCAATACACTGAAGCTTTCTTT; CDR3aa: CASSTAKGQYTEAFF
d_gene: TRBD1; j_gene: TRBJ2-1; len: 13; v_gene: TRBV5-1; CDR3nt: TGCGCCAGCAGCCCGGACAGGGCCAATGAGCAGTTCTTC; CDR3aa: CASSPDRANEQFF
d_gene: NA; j_gene: TRBJ1-5; len: 13; v_gene: TRBV7-2; CDR3nt: TGTGCCAGCAGCTACGGCGGGAATCAGCCCCAGCATTTT; CDR3aa: CASSYGGNQPQHF
d_gene: NA; j_gene: TRBJ2-1; len: 16; v_gene: TRBV6-5; CDR3nt: TGTGCCAGCAGTTACTCGATCCTCCGTGGGCTCAATGAGCAGTTCTTC; CDR3aa: CASSYSILRGLNEQFF
d_gene: TRBD2; j_gene: TRBJ2-1; len: 14; v_gene: TRBV5-1; CDR3nt: TGCGCCAGCAGCTTCGGGACTAGCTTGAATGAGCAGTTCTTC; CDR3aa: CASSFGTSLNEQFF
d_gene: TRBD1; j_gene: TRBJ2-5; len: 15; v_gene: TRBV11-2; CDR3nt: TGTGCCAGCAGCTTAGTCGGACAGGGGTTGGAGACCCAGTACTTC; CDR3aa: CASSLVGQGLETQYF